This TCR beta chain was sequenced in a study of blood T cells in healthy people across ages. Study-level points and caveats: With donor CMV status unknown, expanded clonotype changes were possibly confounded. Fewer expanded clones and more diversity marked long-lived versus aged donors.

Primed by a sample-barcoded 5' primer and a J-beta primer mix, a second PCR proceeded for about 6 to 12 cycles. A single record per CDR3 protein comes from TCRdb applying MiXCR to the 5' RACE reads. Of 600,000 to 1,000,000 distinct CDR3 sequences in the sample, roughly 64% were seen once. Comment on this clonotype: What it binds is unknown.

Trimming removed 8 bases from V and 0 bases from J, with 17 bases in between. The CDR3 has 17 residues. Germline CDR1 reads MNHEY; CDR2 reads SMNVEV (reference sequence). The sequence came from a man between 25 and 39 years old in good health. The gene calls are TRBV27 and TRBJ2-6; D may correspond to TRBD1 or TRBD2 (5 bases each). Sequenced input: blood. CDR3 amino acids: CASSTARRASGANVLTF. DNA for the CDR3: TGTGCCAGCTCGACAGCGAGGCGGGCCTCTGGGGCCAACGTCCTGACTTTC.